Listed here are 32 T cell receptor beta chains from one sample, sequenced in a study of cytomegalovirus exposure and HLA in healthy donors. The PCR was carried out with 60 Vbeta primers and 13 Jbeta primers. Generated by immunoSEQ multiplex PCR, the TCRdb table keeps only in-frame clones and is missing some. The profile covers some 89,000 clones, with about 78% appearing a single time and over 4% taken by the ten largest. Sequencing was performed on PBMCs. The receptors were gathered from a woman in her thirties or forties in good health and CMV-seropositive.

This chain joins TRBV7-6 and TRBJ2-1; 8 bases line up with TRBD1. Germline CDR1 is SGHVS and CDR2 is FNYEAQ. V lost 1 base, J lost 1 base, and 6 bases stayed unmatched. The CDR3 is 17 residues long. The CDR3 loop reads CASSLETGVGSYNEQFF. CDR3 DNA: TGTGCCAGCAGCTTAGAGACAGGGGTTGGGTCCTACAATGAGCAGTTCTTC.

This clone has a handful of counts. Other DNA sequences from this sample encode an identical CDR3 as well. The CDR3 protein is CSAGQDYGYTF. CDR3 DNA sequence: TGCAGCGCTGGACAGGACTATGGCTACACCTTC. This sequence joins TRBV29-1 and TRBJ1-2; 7 nucleotides match TRBD1. After removal of 7 bases from V and 3 bases from J, the junction contained 2 bases not matched to a gene. The CDR3 is 11 residues long. Germline V gives CDR1 SQVTM, CDR2 ANQGSEA.

V is TRBV4-2 and J is TRBJ2-7; a weak D match, TRBD1 (5 bases). V lost 0 bases, J lost 3 bases, and 15 bases lay in between. CDR1 and CDR2 from the germline V gene are LGHNA and YNFKEQ. The CDR3 spans 16 residues. The CDR3 region is CASSQEGGATVYEQYF. CDR3 coding DNA: TGTGCCAGCAGCCAAGAAGGTGGGGCGACAGTCTACGAGCAGTACTTC.

This chain connects TRBV5-1 to TRBJ1-4; 11 positions agree with TRBD1. Unmatched junction bases numbered 6, after V lost 3 bases and J lost 8 bases. Germline V lookup: CDR1 SGHRS, CDR2 YFSETQ. The CDR3 runs 15 residues. The CDR3 region has the DNA TGCGCCAGCAGCTGGACAGGGGGCGGAGACGAAAAACTGTTTTTT. Residues: CASSWTGGGDEKLFF.

Concerning this clone: The junction differs from germline at one of its ends, possibly a read error. This chain links TRBV6-5 with TRBJ2-1, with D possibly matching TRBD2 (6 bases). Germline CDR1 is MNHEY and CDR2 is SVGAGI. This CDR3 contains 13 residues. CDR3 DNA sequence: TGTGCCAACAGTAAAAGGAGGGGCAATGAGCAGTTCTTC. Its protein product is CANSKRRGNEQFF.

The chain links TRBV9 to TRBJ2-3; TRBD2 agrees at 13 bases. Germline V gene lookup returns CDR1 SGDLS and CDR2 YYNGEE. Germline trimming cut 4 bases from V and 5 bases from J; bases unmatched to any gene: 10. The CDR3 loop spans 17 amino acids. Here the CDR3 reads CASSNSLAGGPGDTQYF. CDR3 DNA: TGTGCCAGCAGCAATTCACTAGCGGGAGGGCCTGGAGATACGCAGTATTTT.

As regards this clone: The DNA is omitted, as the CDR3 cannot be located on it reliably, and the CDR3 follows TCRdb's listing. This chain joins TRBV7-9 and TRBJ2-1; the table's D call TRBD1 went unverified against the DNA. The germline V gene encodes CDR1 SEHNR and CDR2 FQNEAQ (reference sequence). The CDR3 totals 15 residues, both ends included. The CDR3 is CASSLGGGSSSGQFF.

The J gene is TRBJ2-7, the V gene TRBV27; TRBD1 matches 8 bases. Germline CDR1 reads MNHEY; CDR2 reads SMNVEV (reference sequence). Trimming at V came to 0 bases and at J to 6 bases, leaving 4 bases not matched to a gene. This CDR3 spans 14 amino acids. The CDR3 DNA reads as TGTGCCAGCAGTTTATCGTCAGGGGGCGGCGAGCAGTACTTC. It specifies CASSLSSGGGEQYF.

V and J are TRBV2 and TRBJ2-3, with 14 nucleotides matching TRBD2. The CDR3 loop spans 18 amino acids. Trimming took 8 bases from V and 1 from J; bases not matched to a gene: 11. From germline, CDR1 is SNHLY and CDR2 FYNNEI. The CDR3 loop reads CASYRRTSGRRGTDTQYF. The CDR3 DNA reads TGTGCCAGCTACCGGCGGACTAGCGGGAGGCGGGGCACAGATACGCAGTATTTT.

The chain links TRBV7-2 to TRBJ2-1; TRBD2 aligns across 12 bases. From germline, CDR1 is SGHTA and CDR2 FQGNSA. The J segment lost 7 bases and the V segment lost 3 bases, leaving 4 bases of the junction unmatched. The CDR3 runs 15 residues. As DNA, the CDR3 is TGTGCCAGCAGCTTTCTAGCGGGAGGGGGGAATGAGCAGTTCTTC. Protein product: CASSFLAGGGNEQFF.

The genes are TRBV11-3 and TRBJ1-4; weak D call: TRBD1 (5 bases). The CDR3 has 14 residues. Germline CDR1 and CDR2: SGHNT and YENEEA. The ends were cut back, 3 bases at V and 1 base at J, with 6 bases in the middle. The CDR3 here is CASSFQGTNEKLFF. The DNA of the CDR3 is TGTGCCAGCAGCTTTCAGGGAACTAATGAAAAACTGTTTTTT.

V usage is TRBV30 and J usage is TRBJ1-1; D not certain. The CDR3 runs to 12 residues. Trimming cost V 2 bases and J 1 base, with 5 bases left between them. CDR1 is GTSNPN and CDR2 is SVGIG in the germline V gene (reference sequence). CDR3 DNA: TGTGCCTGGAGTCACTCGAACACTGAAGCTTTCTTT. This sequence encodes CAWSHSNTEAFF.

This sequence joins TRBV15 and TRBJ2-3; 12 positions match TRBD2. The V segment lost 4 bases and the J segment 4 bases; nucleotides outside the gene matches: 6. The CDR3 length is 16 residues. CDR1 and CDR2 from the germline V gene are LNHNV and YYDKDF (reference sequence). CDR3 sequence (DNA): TGTGCCACCAGCACGCGACTAGCGGGAGTCGCAGATACGCAGTATTTT. It specifies CATSTRLAGVADTQYF.

The chain recombines TRBV4-1 with TRBJ2-7; TRBD2 matches 10 bases. The tail of the sequence fits TRBJ2-1 better, so the J call may be wrong. The CDR3 runs to 15 residues. Germline-derived CDR1 and CDR2 are MGHRA and YSYEKL. The CDR3 spells CASSVLAGENNEQFF. The DNA of the CDR3 is TGCGCCAGCAGCGTCCTAGCGGGGGAAAACAATGAGCAGTTCTTC.

The rearrangement links TRBV27 to TRBJ2-1; 12 bases agree with TRBD2. Trimming removed 8 bases from V and 7 bases from J; junction bases left unmatched: 12. CDR1 MNHEY and CDR2 SMNVEV come from the germline V gene (reference sequence). The CDR3 loop spans 16 amino acids. Here the CDR3 reads CASYLAGGPRGNEQFF. For the CDR3, the DNA is TGTGCCAGCTATCTAGCGGGAGGGCCGAGGGGTAATGAGCAGTTCTTC.

The CDR3 sequence: CASSQVAREVYGYTF. The CDR3 DNA reads as TGCGCCAGCAGCCAAGTTGCCAGGGAGGTCTATGGCTACACCTTC. The chain recombines TRBV4-1 with TRBJ1-2, with D possibly TRBD1 on 5 matching bases. The germline gives CDR1 MGHRA, CDR2 YSYEKL. With 1 base removed from V and 4 bases from J, the gap between germline ends came to 13 bases. This CDR3 contains 15 residues.

The CDR3 protein is CASSSAASGSGETQYF. CDR3 nucleotide sequence: TGTGCCAGCAGCTCCGCCGCTAGCGGGAGTGGAGAGACCCAGTACTTC. The rearrangement joins TRBV7-3 to TRBJ2-5; 10 bases are a match to TRBD2. Germline V gives CDR1 SGHTA, CDR2 FQGTGA. The CDR3 is 16 amino acids. V trimming: 4 bases; J trimming: 4 bases; junction bases outside the gene matches: 9.

V is TRBV5-4 and J is TRBJ1-5; 8 bases align to TRBD1. The germline V gene encodes CDR1 SGHNT and CDR2 YYREEE (reference sequence). This CDR3 spans 17 amino acids. After removal of 6 bases from V and 6 bases from J, the junction contained 17 bases not matched to a gene. The CDR3 region is CASNNPADRGDGQPQHF. CDR3 DNA sequence: TGTGCCAGCAACAACCCGGCTGACAGGGGTGATGGTCAGCCCCAGCATTTT.

This chain joins TRBV28 and TRBJ1-2; D is undetermined. The germline gives CDR1 MDHEN, CDR2 SYDVKM. The CDR3 is 14 amino acids. Trimming removed 5 bases from V and 3 bases from J, with 13 bases in between. As DNA, the CDR3 is TGTGCCAGCAGTCTCAAAGTGGCCGACTATGGCTACACCTTC. Protein: CASSLKVADYGYTF.

The genes are TRBV6-6 and TRBJ2-5, with D hard to call. The V and J ends lost 5 bases and 1 base respectively, with 5 bases between them. The CDR3 is made up of 12 amino acids. The germline CDR1 and CDR2 sequences are MNHNY and SVGAGI (reference sequence). CDR3 protein: CASSPIQETQYF. The CDR3 coding sequence is TGTGCCAGCAGTCCAATCCAAGAGACCCAGTACTTC.

This clone was counted only a few times. V usage is TRBV6-4 and J usage is TRBJ2-1, with 9 bases fitting TRBD2. Germline V gene lookup returns CDR1 MRHNA and CDR2 SNTAGT. CDR3 length equals 15 residues. V dropped 0 bases and J dropped 6; count of bases not matched to a gene: 3. CDR3 DNA sequence: TGTGCCAGCAGTGACTCTAGCGGGAGCTTCAATGAGCAGTTCTTC. It specifies CASSDSSGSFNEQFF.

The chain carries TRBV29-1 and TRBJ1-4, with 7 bases identical to TRBD1. In germline, CDR1 is SQVTM, CDR2 ANQGSEA. The J segment lost 4 bases and the V segment lost 4 bases, leaving 3 bases of the junction unmatched. This CDR3 is built from 13 residues. The CDR3 reads CSVGGQFNEKLFF. The CDR3 region has the DNA TGCAGCGTTGGGGGACAGTTTAATGAAAAACTGTTTTTT. Based on the CDR3 plus reference TRBV29-1 and TRBJ1-4, the full variable domain is SAVISQKPSRDICQRGTSLTIQCQVDSQVTMMFWYRQQPGQSLTLIATANQGSEATYESGFVIDKFPISRPNLTFSTLTVSNMSPEDSSIYLCSVGGQFNEKLFFGSGTQLSVL.

This clone turned up a few times. This chain joins TRBV25-1 and TRBJ2-7; tentatively, D is TRBD2 (6 bases). CDR3 length: 13 residues. CDR1 and CDR2 from the germline V gene are MGHDK and SYGVNS. The V and J ends lost 4 bases and 2 bases respectively, with 9 bases between them. CDR3 sequence (DNA): TGTGCCAGCAGTGCCCCGGGAGCCTACGAGCAGTACTTC. It translates to CASSAPGAYEQYF.

The rearrangement joins TRBV18 to TRBJ2-2, with D maybe TRBD1 (5 bases). V lost 4 bases, J lost 10 bases, and 16 bases lay in between. The CDR3 runs to 14 residues. Germline CDR1 reads KGHSH; CDR2 reads LQKENI. For the CDR3, the DNA is TGTGCCAGCTCACATTCAACAGGATACGAGGAGCTGTTTTTT. This encodes CASSHSTGYEELFF.

The chain uses TRBV19 and TRBJ2-3; D possibly corresponds to TRBD2 (6 bases). Trimming removed 4 bases from V and 2 bases from J, with 10 bases in between. The CDR3 extends over 14 amino acids. The V gene's germline CDR1 is LNHDA and CDR2 SQIVND (reference sequence). The CDR3 DNA is TGTGCCAGTAGTAGGGCGGGACCCACAGATACGCAGTATTTT. It translates to CASSRAGPTDTQYF.

This chain connects TRBV5-8 to TRBJ2-3; 8 bases fit TRBD2. Germline CDR1 is SGHTS and CDR2 is YDEGEE. There are 16 residues in the CDR3. J gave up 0 bases and V 4 bases, and 7 bases lay outside the gene matches. Written as DNA, the CDR3 is TGTGCCAGCAGCGGGGGGTCTAGCGGGAGCACAGATACGCAGTATTTT. Protein sequence: CASSGGSSGSTDTQYF.

This clone was observed once. The chain is built from TRBV2 and TRBJ2-5, with 15 bases that match TRBD2. The CDR3 has 16 amino acids. Germline V gene data show CDR1 as SNHLY and CDR2 as FYNNEI. After removal of 5 bases from V and 5 bases from J, the junction contained 6 bases not matched to a gene. The CDR3 loop is CASSQGLAGGGETQYF. In DNA form, the CDR3 reads TGTGCCAGCAGTCAGGGACTAGCGGGAGGAGGGGAGACCCAGTACTTC.

This clone was recorded only once. The V and J genes are TRBV5-1 and TRBJ2-5; 7 positions agree with TRBD1. Looked up from germline, CDR1 is SGHRS and CDR2 is YFSETQ. CDR3 length: 15 amino acids. The V and J ends lost 2 bases and 3 bases, in that order; junction bases with no gene match: 7. The CDR3 DNA sequence: TGCGCCAGCAGCTTTCTGACAGGGCCGGAAGAGACCCAGTACTTC. Its translation: CASSFLTGPEETQYF.

This rearrangement joins TRBV9 to TRBJ2-1; tentative D call: TRBD2 (6 bases). This CDR3 spans 16 amino acids. Germline CDR1 SGDLS, CDR2 YYNGEE. V dropped 3 bases and J dropped 2 bases, with 15 bases sitting between them. CDR3: CASSATSAGTYNEQFF. CDR3 coding DNA: TGTGCCAGCAGCGCCACCTCGGCGGGAACCTACAATGAGCAGTTCTTC.

In this sample, this clone turned up once. This chain joins TRBV15 and TRBJ2-1, with 14 positions matching TRBD2. The CDR3 covers 20 residues. CDR1 is LNHNV, CDR2 YYDKDF, per germline (reference sequence). V gave up 0 bases and J gave up 6 bases; unmatched junction bases: 13. The CDR3 nucleotides are TGTGCCACCAGCAGAGATAGTCGACTAGCGGGAGGGCCGGGGAGCAATGAGCAGTTCTTC. It translates to CATSRDSRLAGGPGSNEQFF.

This sequence joins TRBV28 and TRBJ2-4; 9 bases fit TRBD1. J gave up 4 bases and V 7 bases, and 8 bases lay outside the gene matches. The CDR3 covers 15 residues. Germline values: CDR1 MDHEN, CDR2 SYDVKM. In nucleotides, the CDR3 is TGTGCCAGCACCCCGACCGGGACAGGGAAAAACATTCAGTACTTC. This gives the protein CASTPTGTGKNIQYF.

The chain employs TRBV19 and TRBJ1-5; TRBD1 agrees at 10 bases. V lost 3 bases, J lost 5 bases, and 1 base stayed unmatched. From germline, CDR1 is LNHDA and CDR2 SQIVND (reference sequence). The CDR3 consists of 14 residues. In DNA, the CDR3 is TGTGCCAGTAGTATGACAGGGGGCGATCAGCCCCAGCATTTT. Amino acid sequence: CASSMTGGDQPQHF.